The sequence of this TCR beta chain was determined in a study of cytomegalovirus exposure and HLA in healthy donors. Turning to the study itself: Earlier, about 180 million T cells were analyzed, and over 95 million unique TCR beta sequences were found among them. Study results and limitations: A classifier reportedly called cytomegalovirus status with high sensitivity and specificity.

Primers for the PCR totalled 60 Vbeta and 13 Jbeta. TCRdb keeps only in-frame clones here, not all; method: immunoSEQ multiplex PCR. In the table there are around 110,000 clones, more than 60% of which are singletons. With respect to this clone: The antigen remains undetermined.

Trimming took 4 bases from V and 7 from J; bases not matched to a gene: 5. Germline assignment: CDR1 MNHNS and CDR2 SASEGT. The CDR3 has 15 residues. This clonotype originated in a man aged 60 to 75 in good health and CMV-seronegative. Sequencing was performed on PBMCs. The J gene is TRBJ1-5, the V gene TRBV6-1; 12 bases line up with TRBD1. The CDR3, as DNA: TGTGCCAGCAGTGGTGGGACAGGGGGCGGGCAGCCCCAGCATTTT. Amino acids: CASSGGTGGGQPQHF.